This T cell receptor (beta chain) was sequenced for a study of blood T cell repertoires in COVID-19 (TCRdb year 2020). About the study as a whole: Samples from collaborators originated in the United States, Italy and Spain and spanned both the acute and convalescent phases of COVID-19. The material from the prospective study consisted of cDNA or gDNA derived from T cells, B-cell-depleted T cells, or PBMCs. Subjects who had been exposed to COVID-19, were actively infected with it, or had recovered from it provided the deeply sampled blood TCRbeta repertoires that made up the dataset. The repertoires were released in a freely available public database meant as a resource for research on the immune response to SARS-CoV-2. The samples were drawn from two sources: the first 160 participants of the ongoing ImmuneRACE study, and fewer than 1,500 subjects contributed by 6 global collaborators. The sample metadata nearly always contained a de-identified subject ID, COVID-19 status, age in years and sex. Where available, HLA class I and class II types were obtained from metadata supplied by the sample provider rather than from assay-based typing.

The germline V gene (reference sequence) yields LNHNV for CDR1 and YYDKDF for CDR2. Relative to germline, V is 5 bases shorter and J is 3 bases shorter, with 14 bases between their ends. Taken from cysteine to phenylalanine, the CDR3 has 14 residues. Only the CDR3 DNA is retained, 42 bases long and in frame from the first base. As to this clone: Its antigen specificity is not known. Per-base qualities were not stored, and no clone one base away is much larger.

General conclusions and limits of the study: The quantity of clinical and demographic metadata differed by source and by participant and was supplied without curation.

In the prospective study, participants were roughly 18 to 100 years old, resided in about two dozen geographic areas of the United States, and were enrolled through a virtual design. In the prospective study, cohorts were assigned on the basis of participant-reported clinical history obtained from a screening survey and a study questionnaire. Recovered participants in ImmuneRACE Cohort 3 were defined as having two consecutive negative NP/OP PCR tests, clearance from a healthcare professional, or resolution of symptoms. Mobile phlebotomists in the prospective study collected whole blood, serum and a nasopharyngeal or oropharyngeal swab from every participant. Additional blood draws and questionnaires over a 2-month period could optionally be provided by prospective study participants. Before DNA extraction, prospective study blood samples were shipped either frozen or at room temperature. TCRbeta CDR3 regions were amplified from genomic DNA using the immunoSEQ Assay, a bias-controlled multiplex PCR. In the paper's pipeline: Nucleated cell counts per sample were estimated from amplification of reference gene primers within the assay. To quantify the absolute abundance of each unique TCRbeta CDR3 rearrangement, sequence reads were collapsed and filtered. For each sample, productive Simpson clonality was calculated as the square root of Simpson's diversity index across productive rearrangements. TCRdb holds this immuneACCESS table with in-frame rearrangements only. Some clones are missing; in checked studies, unresolved V genes explain under half, and the rest has no known cause. For V, J and clone size, that table is used; D and trimming come from the DNA. The sample includes 250,000 to 300,000 clones, with 80% to 90% observed a single time. The ten largest clones represent 15% to 17% of the sample.

The source of this sequence is a man aged 18 to 29 who had recovered from COVID-19. Sequencing was done on a sample of PBMCs or T cells enriched from blood (not recorded which). Here the chain combines TRBV15 and TRBJ2-7; TRBD2 is perhaps the D gene, given 6 matching bases. The DNA is TGTGCCACCAGCGGACACCGGAGGGGCTACGAGCAGTACTTC. This translates into CATSGHRRGYEQYF.